Presented here are 27 T cell receptor beta chains from one specimen sequenced in a study of cytotoxic CD8 clonotypes in ibrutinib-treated CLL. Generated by immunoSEQ multiplex PCR, the TCRdb table keeps only in-frame clones and is missing some. Of about 200,000 clones listed, over 60% are singletons. The sequencing here drew on PBMCs, taken after 24 months of ibrutinib treatment. The receptors here all came from a human donor with chronic lymphocytic leukemia.

The V call is TRBV10-2, the J call TRBJ2-7; D gene ambiguous. V was clipped by 6 bases and J by 2 bases, with 8 bases between them. This CDR3 comprises 12 residues. Germline V gene lookup returns CDR1 WSHSY and CDR2 SAAADI. The CDR3 region has the DNA TGCGCCAGCAGCCCCGGACCCTACGAGCAGTACTTC. Encoded protein: CASSPGPYEQYF.

The J gene is TRBJ2-7, the V gene TRBV5-4; maybe TRBD2 (5 bases). Germline assignment: CDR1 SGHNT and CDR2 YYREEE (reference sequence). V lost 0 bases to trimming and J lost 6 bases, with 13 bases between them. The CDR3 covers 14 residues. The CDR3 sequence: CASSLADSRFEQYF. CDR3 coding DNA: TGTGCCAGCAGCTTGGCGGACTCCCGTTTCGAGCAGTACTTC.

This rearrangement joins TRBV6-5 to TRBJ1-2, with D unclear. V was trimmed by 5 bases and J by 1 base, leaving 11 bases between them. CDR3 size: 14 residues. The germline gives CDR1 MNHEY, CDR2 SVGAGI. The CDR3 sequence is CASSPLGSNYGYTF. CDR3 sequence (DNA): TGTGCCAGCAGTCCCCTCGGTAGTAACTATGGCTACACCTTC.

Worth noting for this clone: Other DNA variants within this sample encode the same CDR3. This chain connects TRBV27 to TRBJ1-1; D ambiguous. The ends were cut back, 0 bases at V and 2 bases at J, with 4 bases in the middle. The germline V gene encodes CDR1 MNHEY and CDR2 SMNVEV (reference sequence). The CDR3 contains 13 residues. CDR3 sequence: CASSLSRNTEAFF. Here the CDR3 DNA reads TGTGCCAGCAGTTTATCTAGAAACACTGAAGCTTTCTTT.

The chain joins TRBV4-1 to TRBJ1-1; D gene ambiguous. CDR1 and CDR2 from the germline V gene are MGHRA and YSYEKL. CDR3 length: 14 amino acids. Trimming removed 0 bases at V and 4 bases at J, with 9 bases between. The CDR3 DNA reads as TGCGCCAGCAGCCAAGAACTATCAGTCACTGAAGCTTTCTTT. Residues: CASSQELSVTEAFF.

DNA for the CDR3: TGTGCCAGCAGCTTGGACCCACAGGGAATCGACGAGCAGTACTTC. This translates into CASSLDPQGIDEQYF. This chain uses TRBV5-4 with TRBJ2-7; D might be TRBD1 (6 bases). Trimming left V 0 bases short and J 5 bases short, with 15 bases between. The CDR3 is 15 amino acids. Germline values: CDR1 SGHNT, CDR2 YYREEE (reference sequence).

The rearrangement joins TRBV14 to TRBJ2-7, with 9 nucleotides matching TRBD2. The length of the CDR3 is 14 residues. CDR1 SGHDN and CDR2 FVKESK come from the germline V gene. Trimming cost V 4 bases and J 6 bases; bases outside gene matches: 7. CDR3 nucleotides: TGTGCCAGCAGCCTTAGCGGGAGCCGGTCCGAGCAGTACTTC. Its protein is CASSLSGSRSEQYF.

The chain couples TRBV14 to TRBJ2-1; 12 bases are shared with TRBD2. This CDR3 has 16 residues. Per the germline V gene, CDR1 is SGHDN and CDR2 is FVKESK. The J segment lost 7 bases and the V segment lost 5 bases, leaving 9 bases of the junction unmatched. DNA for the CDR3: TGTGCCAGCAGCAAAAGGGTACTAGCGGGAGGAAATGAGCAGTTCTTC. Its translation: CASSKRVLAGGNEQFF.

The V gene is TRBV10-1, the J gene TRBJ2-1; 7 bases align to TRBD1. The ends lost 5 bases at V and 2 bases at J; junction bases unmatched: 3. The CDR3 consists of 14 residues. CDR1 is WNHNN and CDR2 is SYGVQD in the germline V gene (reference sequence). CDR3 residues: CASSRGGPYNEQFF. The CDR3 nucleotides are TGCGCCAGCAGTCGAGGGGGCCCCTACAATGAGCAGTTCTTC.

The V and J genes are TRBV2 and TRBJ1-5, with D perhaps matching TRBD1 (5 bases). Trimming removed 5 bases from V and 4 bases from J, with 18 bases in between. CDR3 length equals 16 residues. CDR1 is SNHLY, CDR2 FYNNEI, per germline. Here the CDR3 reads CASSWGSGLANQPQHF. CDR3 nucleotides: TGTGCCAGCAGTTGGGGCTCGGGGTTAGCTAATCAGCCCCAGCATTTT.

The chain carries TRBV4-3 and TRBJ2-3; D ambiguous. Trimming left V 2 bases short and J 1 base short, with 10 bases between. From germline, CDR1 is LGHNA and CDR2 YSLEER. The CDR3 is 15 residues long. In DNA form, the CDR3 reads TGCGCCAGCAGCCAAAGGCCAGAGGGCACAGATACGCAGTATTTT. Protein sequence: CASSQRPEGTDTQYF.

The genes are TRBV7-2 and TRBJ1-1; weak D call: TRBD1 (5 bases). Between the trimmed V and J ends, which lost 1 base and 11 bases, there was a span of 14 bases. The CDR3 extends over 13 amino acids. Germline V gene data show CDR1 as SGHTA and CDR2 as FQGNSA. In DNA form, the CDR3 reads TGTGCCAGCAGCTTAGAAGGAGGGGATCTGGCTTTCTTT. Residues: CASSLEGGDLAFF. Full variable domain (rest looked up from reference TRBV7-2 and TRBJ1-1): GAGVSQSPSNKVTEKGKDVELRCDPISGHTALYWYRQSLGQGLEFLIYFQGNSAPDKSGLPSDRFSAERTGGSVSTLTIQRTQQEDSAVYLCASSLEGGDLAFFGQGTRLTVV.

The V gene is TRBV4-1, the J gene TRBJ1-1; TRBD1 aligns across 10 bases. Germline V gene sequence: CDR1 MGHRA, CDR2 YSYEKL. With V trimmed by 3 bases and J by 3 bases, 4 bases remained unmatched. The CDR3 is 15 amino acids. As DNA, the CDR3 is TGCGCCAGCAGCCAGGATGGACAGGGGGACACTGAAGCTTTCTTT. Its protein product is CASSQDGQGDTEAFF.

The chain is built from TRBV7-6 and TRBJ2-1, with TRBD2 matching 15 bases. This CDR3 comprises 18 residues. Germline trimming cut 5 bases from V and 3 bases from J; bases unmatched to any gene: 8. Per germline, CDR1 SGHVS and CDR2 FNYEAQ. CDR3 in DNA: TGTGCCAGCAGCAGAGGACTAGCGGGAGGGCCCCGCTACAATGAGCAGTTCTTC. Translating gives CASSRGLAGGPRYNEQFF.

The chain carries TRBV4-1 and TRBJ1-2, with 8 bases identical to TRBD1. CDR3 length: 15 amino acids. V lost 4 bases and J lost 4; bases outside the gene matches: 8. The germline gives CDR1 MGHRA, CDR2 YSYEKL. Here the CDR3 reads CASSLSQGAGYGYTF. CDR3 DNA sequence: TGCGCCAGCAGCCTAAGTCAGGGGGCTGGCTATGGCTACACCTTC.

CDR3 sequence reads: CASSLGTGVSYEQYF. In nucleotides, the CDR3 is TGTGCCAGCAGCTTAGGGACAGGAGTTTCCTACGAGCAGTACTTC. The V and J genes are TRBV7-3 and TRBJ2-7, with 8 bases matching TRBD1. With 2 bases clipped from V and 1 base from J, the junction kept 4 bases outside the gene matches. The germline CDR1 and CDR2 sequences are SGHTA and FQGTGA. The CDR3 loop spans 15 amino acids.

The V and J genes are TRBV30 and TRBJ2-7; TRBD2 matches 11 bases. Looked up from germline, CDR1 is GTSNPN and CDR2 is SVGIG (reference sequence). The CDR3 extends over 14 amino acids. The junction had 4 bases not matched to a gene; V was cut back by 1 base and J by 5 bases. CDR3 sequence: CAWSARLAGNEQYF. The DNA of the CDR3 is TGTGCCTGGAGTGCCCGACTAGCGGGGAACGAGCAGTACTTC.

This clone was recorded a few times. DNA for the CDR3: TGTGCCAGCAGTTACACAGGGGTAACCGGGGAGCTGTTTTTT. Protein: CASSYTGVTGELFF. The chain uses TRBV28 and TRBJ2-2; 7 bases match TRBD1. The CDR3 length is 14 residues. With V trimmed by 4 bases and J by 5 bases, 4 bases remained unmatched. CDR1 and CDR2 (germline): MDHEN, SYDVKM. The full variable domain, its missing parts supplied by reference TRBV28 and TRBJ2-2, is DVKVTQSSRYLVKRTGEKVFLECVQDMDHENMFWYRQDPGLGLRLIYFSYDVKMKEKGDIPEGYSVSREKKERFSLILESASTNQTSMYLCASSYTGVTGELFFGEGSRLTVL.

V usage is TRBV2 and J usage is TRBJ1-4; D is possibly TRBD1 (5 bases). The CDR3 is 13 amino acids. The germline V gene has CDR1 SNHLY and CDR2 FYNNEI. Trimming took off 4 bases at V and 8 bases at J, with 11 bases between the two ends. CDR3 in DNA: TGTGCCAGCAGTGGCAGGGATTGGGAAAAACTGTTTTTT. It translates to CASSGRDWEKLFF.

This chain links TRBV10-2 with TRBJ2-1, with D possibly being TRBD1 (6 bases). CDR3 length equals 10 residues. V lost 9 bases and J lost 9, with 9 bases in between. The germline V gene encodes CDR1 WSHSY and CDR2 SAAADI. CDR3 DNA sequence: TGCGCCAGTCAGGGGTTTGAGCAGTTCTTC. It encodes CASQGFEQFF.

The chain recombines TRBV28 with TRBJ2-5; TRBD1 or TRBD2 may be the D gene (5 bases each). In germline, CDR1 is MDHEN, CDR2 SYDVKM. V was shortened by 7 bases and J by 6 bases, with 15 bases between the two germline ends. This CDR3 is built from 13 residues. The DNA for the CDR3 is TGTGCCAGCATCGACGGTGGGGGAAAGACCCAGTACTTC. It yields the protein CASIDGGGKTQYF.

The chain recombines TRBV7-9 with TRBJ1-1, with 7 bases that match TRBD1. The CDR3 runs 15 residues. V dropped 6 bases and J dropped 1; count of bases not matched to a gene: 8. The germline V gene encodes CDR1 SEHNR and CDR2 FQNEAQ (reference sequence). The CDR3 here is CASRDRDRPNTEAFF. The CDR3 DNA reads TGTGCCAGCAGAGACCGGGACAGACCGAACACTGAAGCTTTCTTT.

The CDR3 is CASSLARIWLGLTNTEAFF. The CDR3 coding sequence is TGTGCCAGCAGCTTGGCTCGAATCTGGTTGGGGCTAACGAACACTGAAGCTTTCTTT. The rearrangement joins TRBV5-6 to TRBJ1-1, with D possibly matching TRBD1 (5 bases). Germline V gives CDR1 SGHDT, CDR2 YYEEEE. Trimming stripped 0 bases from V and 1 base from J, with 22 bases between. The CDR3 is 19 amino acids.

The V gene is TRBV18, the J gene TRBJ1-5; 10 bases map to TRBD1. The V segment lost 3 bases and the J segment 12 bases; nucleotides outside the gene matches: 8. The CDR3 is 14 residues long. Germline V gene data show CDR1 as KGHSH and CDR2 as LQKENI. Written as DNA, the CDR3 is TGTGCCAGCTCACCCGGGACAGGGGCCATGCGCCAGCATTTT. Encoded protein: CASSPGTGAMRQHF.

This chain links TRBV27 with TRBJ2-1; D uncertain. V lost 0 bases and J lost 5, with 8 bases in between. The CDR3 runs to 14 residues. The germline V gene encodes CDR1 MNHEY and CDR2 SMNVEV (reference sequence). CDR3 residues: CASSLSHPHNEQFF. CDR3 nucleotide sequence: TGTGCCAGCAGTTTATCACATCCCCACAATGAGCAGTTCTTC.

The gene calls are TRBV7-6 and TRBJ2-5; D remains unclear. The J call may be wrong; the DNA end is better matched by TRBJ2-7. CDR1 SGHVS and CDR2 FNYEAQ come from the germline V gene. CDR3 length: 14 residues. CDR3 amino acids: CASSLTNLVNEQYF. Written as DNA, the CDR3 is TGTGCCAGCAGCTTAACTAATTTGGTAAACGAGCAGTACTTC.

The gene calls are TRBV19 and TRBJ2-5; possible D gene TRBD1, 6 bases. Trimming removed 3 bases at V and 5 bases at J, with 10 bases between. This CDR3 has 13 residues. CDR1 and CDR2 from the germline V gene are LNHDA and SQIVND (reference sequence). This chain's CDR3 is CASSMLRGETQYF. The CDR3 DNA sequence: TGTGCCAGTAGTATGTTGAGGGGGGAGACCCAGTACTTC.